This passage covers 12 T cell receptor beta chains from one sample sequenced in a study of shared clonotypes between healthy human individuals. Clones were read by immunoSEQ multiplex PCR, and TCRdb kept only the in-frame ones, dropping some. The table shows about 710,000 clones, with 72% occurring only once. Sequenced sample: memory CD4+ T cells sorted from blood. Subset defined: CD45RA-negative fraction. The source of these receptors is a woman between 25 and 40 years old in good health.

V gene TRBV19 combines with J gene TRBJ2-7; 8 bases agree with TRBD2. This CDR3 region has 17 residues. With 7 bases clipped from V and 2 bases from J, the junction kept 16 bases outside the gene matches. Germline V lookup: CDR1 LNHDA, CDR2 SQIVND (reference sequence). The CDR3 DNA is TGTGCCAGTACCAAACTAGCGGCCCTGCCGGAACCCTACGAGCAGTACTTC. This translates into CASTKLAALPEPYEQYF.

The chain has TRBV5-1 and TRBJ2-2; D is perhaps TRBD1 or TRBD2 (6 bases each). The CDR3 is 15 amino acids. The germline V gene has CDR1 SGHRS and CDR2 YFSETQ. Deletions cut 0 bases from V and 5 bases from J, with 11 bases between. The CDR3 here is CASSLAQGRTGELFF. CDR3 bases: TGCGCCAGCAGCTTGGCGCAGGGGAGGACCGGGGAGCTGTTTTTT.

For the CDR3, the DNA is TGTGCCACCAGCAGAGATCCGGCTAGCGGGAGAATCGGGGAGCTGTTTTTT. Encoded protein: CATSRDPASGRIGELFF. The V and J genes are TRBV15 and TRBJ2-2; TRBD2 aligns across 10 bases. The V and J ends lost 0 bases and 7 bases, in that order; junction bases with no gene match: 8. This CDR3 has 17 amino acids. Germline assignment: CDR1 LNHNV and CDR2 YYDKDF (reference sequence).

This chain joins TRBV7-9 and TRBJ1-5; TRBD1 matches 8 bases. The germline V gene encodes CDR1 SEHNR and CDR2 FQNEAQ (reference sequence). The CDR3 contains 14 residues. V lost 5 bases and J lost 7; bases outside the gene matches: 7. Written as DNA, the CDR3 is TGTGCCAGCAGCCTTGCAGGGGGCAGACAGCCCCAGCATTTT. It is translated as CASSLAGGRQPQHF.

A note on this clone: At the DNA level, this CDR3 is encoded by other sequences in the same sample as well. The V and J genes are TRBV19 and TRBJ2-2, with D possibly matching TRBD1 (5 bases). Germline values: CDR1 LNHDA, CDR2 SQIVND (reference sequence). This CDR3 comprises 16 residues. Trimming pared 1 base from V and 4 bases from J, leaving 13 bases between. CDR3 nucleotide sequence: TGTGCCAGTAGTATAGCCGCAGGTCAGGGCACCGGGGAGCTGTTTTTT. The encoded protein is CASSIAAGQGTGELFF. Together with reference TRBV19 and TRBJ2-2, the CDR3 gives the full variable domain: DGGITQSPKYLFRKEGQNVTLSCEQNLNHDAMYWYRQDPGQGLRLIYYSQIVNDFQKGDIAEGYSVSREKKESFPLTVTSAQKNPTAFYLCASSIAAGQGTGELFFGEGSRLTVL.

The J gene is TRBJ1-5, the V gene TRBV28; D not certain. Trimming removed 5 bases at V and 2 bases at J, with 13 bases between. Germline V gene data show CDR1 as MDHEN and CDR2 as SYDVKM. This CDR3 spans 15 amino acids. This CDR3 is CASSPNTLGNQPQHF. Written as DNA, the CDR3 is TGTGCCAGCAGTCCGAACACCCTGGGCAATCAGCCCCAGCATTTT. The full variable domain, rest sourced from reference TRBV28 and TRBJ1-5, is DVKVTQSSRYLVKRTGEKVFLECVQDMDHENMFWYRQDPGLGLRLIYFSYDVKMKEKGDIPEGYSVSREKKERFSLILESASTNQTSMYLCASSPNTLGNQPQHFGDGTRLSIL.

The genes are TRBV27 and TRBJ1-1, with 7 bases that match TRBD1. With 6 bases clipped from V and 2 bases from J, the junction kept 3 bases outside the gene matches. This CDR3 contains 13 residues. Germline CDR1 and CDR2: MNHEY and SMNVEV (reference sequence). The chain's CDR3 is CASSWDRNTEAFF. The DNA of the CDR3 is TGTGCCAGCAGCTGGGACAGAAACACTGAAGCTTTCTTT.

This clone appeared once. The rearrangement joins TRBV28 to TRBJ2-7; 7 positions agree with TRBD2. The CDR3 length is 11 residues. Germline V gene sequence: CDR1 MDHEN, CDR2 SYDVKM. J lost 6 bases, V lost 11 bases, and 7 bases had no gene match. The CDR3 loop reads CAVGGYGEQYF. For the CDR3, the DNA is TGTGCCGTCGGGGGGTACGGCGAGCAGTACTTC.

V is TRBV21-1 and J is TRBJ2-4. TRBV21-1 is reported as a pseudogene. The CDR3 contains 13 residues. The CDR3, as DNA: TGTGCCAGCCCAAGTCTAGCCAAAAACATTCAGTACTTC. Its translation: CASPSLAKNIQYF.

This chain joins TRBV4-1 and TRBJ2-3; 11 nucleotides match TRBD2. The CDR3 spans 16 residues. V shed 0 bases and J 4 bases; nucleotides not matched to a gene: 3. CDR1 and CDR2 (germline): MGHRA, YSYEKL. DNA for the CDR3: TGCGCCAGCAGCCAAGATAGCGGGAGGGCCGCAGATACGCAGTATTTT. Protein: CASSQDSGRAADTQYF.

This clone was observed a single time. This chain joins TRBV10-1 and TRBJ2-3, with D perhaps TRBD1 (6 bases). V was pared by 2 bases and J by 0 bases, with 9 bases between. The germline gives CDR1 WNHNN, CDR2 SYGVQD (reference sequence). The CDR3 contains 15 residues. CDR3 in DNA: TGCGCCAGCAGTGAGAGGACAGCTAGCACAGATACGCAGTATTTT. Translated: CASSERTASTDTQYF.

This clone has a handful of counts. The chain carries TRBV28 and TRBJ2-7; D is uncertain. V dropped 5 bases and J dropped 3 bases, with 11 bases sitting between them. The CDR3 is 13 residues long. Per the germline V gene, CDR1 is MDHEN and CDR2 is SYDVKM. Here the CDR3 reads CASSRLFVYEQYF. CDR3 DNA: TGTGCCAGCAGTCGTCTGTTTGTCTACGAGCAGTACTTC.